A single TCR beta chain is shown here with its context. Its antigen is undetermined. Grafts had their tissue processed, releasing intraepithelial and lamina propria lymphocytes. TCRdb keeps only in-frame clones here, not all; method: immunoSEQ multiplex PCR. Of approximately 37,000 clones in the sample, roughly 87% were seen once. This entry belongs to a study of graft-versus-host responses after intestinal transplantation. Turning to the study itself: Among the recipients, transplants were multivisceral, liver-intestinal, or isolated intestinal. Every one of the recipients received anti-thymocyte globulin induction and afterwards took tacrolimus and steroids for roughly three years. General study findings and limits: Individuals carrying graft-donor T cell macrochimerism showed high graft-versus-host to host-versus-graft clonal ratios in allografts. Researchers found peak circulating GvH clone levels linked to early post-transplant HvG declines.

The CDR3 contains 11 residues. V dropped 3 bases and J dropped 10 bases, with 7 bases sitting between them. Germline loops: CDR1 MGHRA, CDR2 YSYEKL. The genes are TRBV4-1 and TRBJ2-1; D remains unclear. This receptor was taken from a human patient who received an intestinal transplant, so some T cells may come from the graft donor. This specimen consisted of ileum tissue, obtained around 200 days after intestinal transplant. This CDR3 is CASSQLGEQFF. The CDR3 bases are TGCGCCAGCAGCCAGCTGGGAGAGCAGTTCTTC.